This T cell receptor (beta chain) was obtained from a study of radiotherapy plus CTLA-4 blockade in lung cancer (dated by TCRdb to the late 2010s). Turning to the overall study: Objective responses were observed in approximately 18% of enrolled patients, and disease control was achieved in around 30%. What the research found in general, with its limitations: Early dynamic changes in blood T cell clones, together with increased serum interferon-beta after radiation, were reported as the strongest predictors of response. After treatment with radiotherapy and ipilimumab, TCR clones that originated in tumors expanded in peripheral blood.

Trimmed from V: 5 bases; trimmed from J: 8 bases; junction bases lacking a gene match: 10. Measured from the cysteine to the phenylalanine, the CDR3 is 17 residues long. The DNA shown is the 51-base CDR3, in frame from base 1. As encoded in the germline V gene, CDR1 is SGHAT while CDR2 is FQNNGV. In this study, focal radiation therapy paired with CTLA-4 blockade (ipilimumab) was tested in patients who had chemo-refractory metastatic non-small-cell lung cancer. Library preparation was by the immunoSEQ multiplex PCR assay. TCRdb stores this immuneACCESS table with in-frame sequences only. Part of the clones is absent; in the studies checked, under half of the shortfall reflects unresolved V genes, and no reason is known for the rest. This sample holds 53,000 or so clones; around nine tenths were observed only once. Around a sixth of the sample rests with the top ten. With regard to this clone: Which antigen it targets is not known. Base qualities are not recorded, but no much larger clone differs from it by a single base.

Sequencing was performed on peripheral blood, taken from a patient treated with radiotherapy plus ipilimumab. The TCR was taken from a human donor with non-small cell lung cancer that progressed on radiotherapy plus ipilimumab. Some clones in this sample may be carry-over from other donors' samples. The chain couples TRBV11-2 to TRBJ2-4; 15 of the junction bases match TRBD2. The CDR3 is CASSPRTSGGAGDIQYF. The DNA sequence reads TGTGCCAGCAGCCCCCGGACTAGCGGGGGGGCGGGAGACATTCAGTACTTC. When the CDR3 is completed using the reference TRBV11-2 and TRBJ2-4 genes on either side, the full variable domain is EAGVAQSPRYKIIEKRQSVAFWCNPISGHATLYWYQQILGQGPKLLIQFQNNGVVDDSQLPKDRFSAERLKGVDSTLKIQPAKLEDSAVYLCASSPRTSGGAGDIQYFGAGTRLSVL.